This T cell receptor beta chain appears in the sequencing data of a study of T cell responses to AZD1222 COVID-19 vaccine. Notes on the study in general: Breadth and depth of Spike-specific TCRs rose after two AZD1222 doses. Females made up more of the donors, who were largely white British, and clonal diversity may have come out too low. Of the AZD1222 recipients, only 5 or 6 were seropositive at baseline. The study found vaccine-associated CD4 TCRs spanning spike, dominant at 160-218 and 743-854.

On this clone itself: What it binds is unknown.

Some clones are missing from TCRdb's copy, which holds only in-frame ones; the method was immunoSEQ multiplex PCR. This table has some 110,000 clones, roughly 80% appearing once. Trimming at V came to 3 bases and at J to 11 bases, leaving 9 bases not matched to a gene. Germline-derived CDR1 and CDR2 are LGHDT and YNNKEL (reference sequence). The CDR3 sequence is 13 residues long. This sequence was found in an adult in good health. J is TRBJ1-1 and V is TRBV3-1 (or the pseudogene TRBV3-2); 7 nucleotides align to TRBD1. Sequences were derived from peripheral blood, sampled on day 0 of AZD1222 vaccination. In DNA form, the CDR3 reads TGTGCCAGCAGCCAGGATGACAGGGTTCCGGCTTTCTTT. This sequence encodes CASSQDDRVPAFF.